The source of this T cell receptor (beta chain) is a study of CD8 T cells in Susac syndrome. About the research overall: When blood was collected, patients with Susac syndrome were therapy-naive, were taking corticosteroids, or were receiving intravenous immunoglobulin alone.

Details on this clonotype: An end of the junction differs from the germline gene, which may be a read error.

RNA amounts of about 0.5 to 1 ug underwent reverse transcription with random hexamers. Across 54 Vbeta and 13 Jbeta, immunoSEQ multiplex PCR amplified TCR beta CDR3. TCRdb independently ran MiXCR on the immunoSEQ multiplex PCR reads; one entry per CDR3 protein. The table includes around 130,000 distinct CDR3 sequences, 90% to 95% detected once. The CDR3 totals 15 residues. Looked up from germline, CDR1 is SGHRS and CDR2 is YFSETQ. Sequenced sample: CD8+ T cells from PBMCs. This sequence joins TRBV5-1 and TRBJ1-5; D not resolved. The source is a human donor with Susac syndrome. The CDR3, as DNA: TGTGCCAGCAGCTTAGCGGGGAATAGCAATCAGCCCCAGCATTTT. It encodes CASSLAGNSNQPQHF.